This record looks at one TCR beta chain sequence and its context. Its antigen is currently unknown. The CDR3 runs to 13 residues. With 2 bases removed from V and 2 bases from J, the gap between germline ends came to 6 bases. The germline CDR1 and CDR2 sequences are WNHNN and SYGVQD (reference sequence). The entry originates in a study of cytomegalovirus exposure and HLA in healthy donors. Study conclusions and caveats: For most TCR sequences rarity was the rule, although some public TCRs occurred in many donors. With DRB1 most and HLA-C fewest, TCR association rates differed between HLA loci in a later analysis.

Use of 60 Vbeta and 13 Jbeta primers characterized the PCR. Here immunoSEQ multiplex PCR was the method, and the copy in TCRdb shows in-frame clones only, minus some. The sample has 120,000 or so clones, more than 75% seen once; the top ten hold roughly 2%. The receptor comes from a man aged 18-30 years in good health and CMV-seronegative. The chain carries TRBV10-1 and TRBJ1-1, with D hard to call. Specimen: PBMCs. This CDR3 reads CASSEVLNTEAFF. The DNA of the CDR3 is TGCGCCAGCAGTGAGGTTCTTAACACTGAAGCTTTCTTT.